This T cell receptor (beta chain) was sequenced for a study of Ad26.COV2.S vaccination and SARS-CoV-2 variants. Study observations and caveats: Reported findings describe substantial breadth in spike-specific CD8+ and CD4+ T cell responses following vaccination.

The V gene's germline CDR1 is LGHNA and CDR2 YNFKEQ. Trimming cost V 5 bases and J 8 bases, with 24 bases left between them. The length of the CDR3 is 16 residues. Points on this clone: The target antigen is unknown.

Treatment given: about 20 received Ad26.COV2.S at low or high dose, single or two shots; 5 received placebo; per-sample allocation not given. Collection of the samples took place on day 63 after the first injection of vaccine or placebo. The assay was immunoSEQ multiplex PCR, and TCRdb's table has in-frame clones only and misses some. Among approximately 240,000 clones, roughly 88% were seen once, and the ten largest hold around a tenth. This TCR derives from a person aged 18-60 years who received the Ad26.COV2.S COVID-19 vaccine or a placebo. Sample: peripheral blood, taken in a trial of Ad26.COV2.S vaccine versus placebo. The chain uses TRBV4-2 and TRBJ1-2; no clear D gene. The CDR3 protein is CASSTPGEGWTMGYTF. The CDR3 bases are TGTGCCAGCAGCACGCCTGGGGAGGGTTGGACTATGGGCTACACCTTC.